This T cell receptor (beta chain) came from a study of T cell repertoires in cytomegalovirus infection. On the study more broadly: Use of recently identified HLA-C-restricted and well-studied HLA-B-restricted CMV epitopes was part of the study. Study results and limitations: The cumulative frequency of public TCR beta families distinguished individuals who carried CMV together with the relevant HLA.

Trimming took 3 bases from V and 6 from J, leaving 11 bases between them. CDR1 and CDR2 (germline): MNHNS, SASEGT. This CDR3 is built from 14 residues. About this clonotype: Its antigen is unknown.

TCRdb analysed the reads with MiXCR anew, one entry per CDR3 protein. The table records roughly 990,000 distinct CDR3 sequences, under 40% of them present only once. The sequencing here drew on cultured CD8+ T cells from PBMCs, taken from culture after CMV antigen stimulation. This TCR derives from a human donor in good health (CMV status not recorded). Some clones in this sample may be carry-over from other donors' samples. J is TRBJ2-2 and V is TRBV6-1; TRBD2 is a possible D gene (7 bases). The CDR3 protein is CASSERGRAGELFF. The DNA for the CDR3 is TGTGCCAGCAGTGAGAGGGGGAGGGCCGGGGAGCTGTTTTTT.